The 7 T cell receptor beta chains below come from one sample, sequenced in a study of T cell repertoires in cytomegalovirus infection. TCRdb fed the reads into MiXCR, producing one record per CDR3 protein. The table has 200,000 to 250,000 distinct CDR3 sequences, around 12% seen once. What was sequenced was PBMCs. These TCRs come from a human donor in good health (CMV status not recorded). Some clones in this sample may be carry-over from other donors' samples.

This clonotype has a count of ten or more. This rearrangement joins TRBV7-8 to TRBJ2-1, with TRBD2 identical over 7 bases. V was clipped by 4 bases and J by 5 bases; unmatched bases: 8. Per the germline V gene, CDR1 is SGHVS and CDR2 is FQNEAQ. The length of the CDR3 is 15 residues. The CDR3 region is CASSWGRAPNNEQFF. The CDR3 nucleotides read TGTGCCAGCAGCTGGGGGAGGGCCCCAAACAATGAGCAGTTCTTC. Combining the CDR3 with reference TRBV7-8 and TRBJ2-1 gives the whole variable domain GAGVSQSPRYKVAKRGQDVALRCDPISGHVSLFWYQQALGQGPEFLTYFQNEAQLDKSGLPSDRFFAERPEGSVSTLKIQRTQQEDSAVYLCASSWGRAPNNEQFFGPGTRLTVL.

This clonotype was observed a few times. The chain is built from TRBV9 and TRBJ2-1; D is uncertain. This CDR3 contains 13 residues. V dropped 4 bases and J dropped 7 bases, with 12 bases sitting between them. Germline V gene sequence: CDR1 SGDLS, CDR2 YYNGEE. The CDR3 here is CASSPWGGNEQFF. The CDR3 nucleotides are TGTGCCAGCAGCCCCTGGGGTGGGAATGAGCAGTTCTTC.

The chain employs TRBV20-1 and TRBJ1-1; tentatively, D is TRBD1 (5 bases). Germline V gives CDR1 DFQATT, CDR2 SNEGSKA (reference sequence). This CDR3 has 13 amino acids. V gave up 6 bases and J gave up 4 bases, with 15 bases separating them. The CDR3: CSAKQAGSTEAFF. CDR3 DNA sequence: TGCAGTGCGAAACAAGCAGGGAGCACTGAAGCTTTCTTT.

This CDR3 reads CSASGSFNQPQHF. The CDR3 DNA follows: TGCAGTGCTAGCGGCAGCTTCAATCAGCCCCAGCATTTT. This chain links TRBV20-1 with TRBJ1-5; D gene uncertain. CDR3 size: 13 residues. Trimming pared 3 bases from V and 3 bases from J, leaving 9 bases between. Germline V CDR1 and CDR2: DFQATT, SNEGSKA (reference sequence).

This clonotype was counted a few times. This chain joins TRBV20-1 and TRBJ2-1; 11 nucleotides agree with TRBD2. J gave up 4 bases and V 0 bases, and 5 bases lay outside the gene matches. This CDR3 has 16 amino acids. Germline V gene lookup returns CDR1 DFQATT and CDR2 SNEGSKA (reference sequence). For the CDR3, the DNA is TGCAGTGCTAGAGATGATTCTAGCGGGAGGTACAATGAGCAGTTCTTC. This encodes CSARDDSSGRYNEQFF.

This clonotype was counted between two and nine times. The genes are TRBV15 and TRBJ1-5; the D is unclear. The length of the CDR3 is 16 residues. Germline CDR1 is LNHNV and CDR2 is YYDKDF (reference sequence). Trimming stripped 4 bases from V and 5 bases from J, with 18 bases between. The CDR3 DNA reads TGTGCCACCAGCACCCCGGGAAAGGCTCCTTATCAGCCCCAGCATTTT. This translates into CATSTPGKAPYQPQHF.

The sample holds many counts of this clonotype. The chain recombines TRBV11-3 with TRBJ2-2, with D perhaps matching TRBD1 or TRBD2 (5 bases each). Looked up from germline, CDR1 is SGHNT and CDR2 is YENEEA. The CDR3 is 15 residues long. V dropped 4 bases and J dropped 2 bases, with 11 bases sitting between them. CDR3 nucleotide sequence: TGTGCCAGCAGCTGGGGACCCATTAACACCGGGGAGCTGTTTTTT. It is translated as CASSWGPINTGELFF.